Listed below are T cell receptor beta chains from one sample, sequenced in a study of T cells in Graves' hyperthyroidism and ophthalmopathy. Each CDR3 protein gets one entry after TCRdb re-called the multiplex PCR reads with MiXCR. The data contain around 200,000 distinct CDR3 sequences, around 17% of them seen just once; the ten biggest clones take up about 45%. The sample taken for sequencing was blood. All receptors derive from a middle-aged man with Graves' hyperthyroidism. Each CDR3 is given with its conserved first and last residue. The D gene is left open where the match is weak. Not every row has a clone size; where given, it reads once, few, many or a size class.

d_call	v_call	clone_size	j_call	cdr3_aa	cdr3_nt
-	TRBV29-1	once	TRBJ1-1	CSALPRTGRGNTEAFF	TGCAGCGCCCTTCCCCGAACAGGAAGAGGGAACACTGAAGCTTTCTTT
-	TRBV19	few	TRBJ2-2	CASSDDTYTGELFF	TGTGCCAGTAGCGACGATACTTACACCGGGGAGCTGTTTTTT
-	TRBV7-3	-	TRBJ2-5	CASSRRPETQYF	TGTGCCAGCAGTCGCCGCCCTGAGACCCAGTACTTC
-	TRBV2	-	TRBJ2-7	CASSDGFTTYEQYF	TGTGCCAGCAGTGATGGCTTTACCACTTACGAGCAGTACTTC
-	TRBV20-1	many	TRBJ1-4	CSARALMGGGEKLFF	TGCAGTGCTAGGGCCCTGATGGGAGGAGGTGAAAAACTGTTTTTT
-	TRBV7-2	many	TRBJ2-2	CASSSKEGANTGELFF	TGTGCCAGCAGCTCTAAGGAAGGGGCGAACACCGGGGAGCTGTTTTTT
TRBD2	TRBV28	few	TRBJ2-7	CASTIGAGGSYEQYF	TGTGCCAGCACCATAGGGGCGGGGGGTTCCTACGAGCAGTACTTC
-	TRBV6-1	-	TRBJ1-6	CASSDWIGPLYNSPLHF	TGTGCCAGCAGTGATTGGATAGGGCCTTTATATAATTCACCCCTCCACTTT
-	TRBV6-2/TRBV6-3	many	TRBJ1-4	CASTRTSGEKLFF	TGTGCCAGCACCAGGACGTCGGGCGAAAAACTGTTTTTT
-	TRBV28	many	TRBJ2-7	CASHSPATGRIGEQYF	TGTGCCAGCCACTCCCCGGCGACAGGGAGGATAGGGGAGCAGTACTTC
-	TRBV11-2	many	TRBJ2-5	CASSRGSGVETQYF	TGTGCCAGCAGCCGGGGGTCGGGGGTAGAGACCCAGTACTTC
-	TRBV5-1	many	TRBJ1-1	CASSPTGGPTEAFF	TGCGCCAGCAGCCCAACAGGTGGGCCCACTGAAGCTTTCTTT
-	TRBV7-2	-	TRBJ2-2	CASSRAMTGELFF	TGTGCCAGCAGCCGGGCCATGACCGGGGAGCTGTTTTTT
-	TRBV3-1	many	TRBJ1-1	CASSQDENTEAFF	TGTGCCAGCAGCCAAGATGAAAACACTGAAGCTTTCTTT
TRBD1	TRBV7-6	many	TRBJ1-2	CASSSLTGGLYGYTF	TGTGCCAGCAGCTCTCTGACAGGGGGACTCTATGGCTACACCTTC
-	TRBV19	-	TRBJ2-1	CASSIGAGAGNEQFF	TGTGCCAGTAGTATCGGGGCGGGGGCTGGCAATGAGCAGTTCTTC
-	TRBV11-2	many	TRBJ2-3	CASSLVLDTQYF	TGTGCCAGCAGCTTAGTTCTAGATACGCAGTATTTT
TRBD1	TRBV11-2	many	TRBJ2-1	CASSSTGAKYNEQFF	TGTGCCAGCAGCTCGACAGGGGCTAAATACAATGAGCAGTTCTTC
TRBD2	TRBV20-1	-	TRBJ2-1	CSARDLSGGDYNEQFF	TGCAGTGCTAGAGATCTTTCTGGGGGGGATTACAATGAGCAGTTCTTC
-	TRBV19	few	TRBJ1-1	CASSSRGVEAFF	TGTGCCAGTAGTTCCAGGGGAGTCGAAGCTTTCTTT
-	TRBV7-9	many	TRBJ2-3	CASSPSYTDTQYF	TGTGCCAGCAGCCCATCTTACACAGATACGCAGTATTTT
-	TRBV5-1	-	TRBJ1-1	CAREEGTEAFF	TGCGCCAGAGAGGAAGGAACTGAAGCTTTCTTT
-	TRBV12-5	many	TRBJ2-7	CASGLDKYEQYF	TGTGCTAGTGGTTTAGACAAGTACGAGCAGTACTTC
-	TRBV7-2	-	TRBJ2-7	CASSLVAGDSYEQYF	TGTGCCAGCAGCTTAGTAGCAGGCGACTCCTACGAGCAGTACTTC
TRBD1	TRBV19	many	TRBJ2-7	CASSDPGTADEQYF	TGTGCCAGTAGCGACCCAGGGACAGCGGACGAGCAGTACTTC
TRBD1	TRBV3-1	-	TRBJ2-3	CASRRDRYTDTQYF	TGTGCCAGCCGCCGGGACAGATACACAGATACGCAGTATTTT
-	TRBV11-2	many	TRBJ2-7	CASSLGPTLTYEQYF	TGTGCCAGCAGCTTAGGCCCCACCCTTACCTACGAGCAGTACTTC
-	TRBV27	many	TRBJ2-7	CASSFRGDEQYF	TGTGCCAGCAGTTTCAGAGGGGACGAGCAGTACTTC
-	TRBV9	many	TRBJ2-3	CASSVQGLAGNTQYF	TGTGCCAGCAGCGTACAAGGTCTAGCAGGGAATACGCAGTATTTT